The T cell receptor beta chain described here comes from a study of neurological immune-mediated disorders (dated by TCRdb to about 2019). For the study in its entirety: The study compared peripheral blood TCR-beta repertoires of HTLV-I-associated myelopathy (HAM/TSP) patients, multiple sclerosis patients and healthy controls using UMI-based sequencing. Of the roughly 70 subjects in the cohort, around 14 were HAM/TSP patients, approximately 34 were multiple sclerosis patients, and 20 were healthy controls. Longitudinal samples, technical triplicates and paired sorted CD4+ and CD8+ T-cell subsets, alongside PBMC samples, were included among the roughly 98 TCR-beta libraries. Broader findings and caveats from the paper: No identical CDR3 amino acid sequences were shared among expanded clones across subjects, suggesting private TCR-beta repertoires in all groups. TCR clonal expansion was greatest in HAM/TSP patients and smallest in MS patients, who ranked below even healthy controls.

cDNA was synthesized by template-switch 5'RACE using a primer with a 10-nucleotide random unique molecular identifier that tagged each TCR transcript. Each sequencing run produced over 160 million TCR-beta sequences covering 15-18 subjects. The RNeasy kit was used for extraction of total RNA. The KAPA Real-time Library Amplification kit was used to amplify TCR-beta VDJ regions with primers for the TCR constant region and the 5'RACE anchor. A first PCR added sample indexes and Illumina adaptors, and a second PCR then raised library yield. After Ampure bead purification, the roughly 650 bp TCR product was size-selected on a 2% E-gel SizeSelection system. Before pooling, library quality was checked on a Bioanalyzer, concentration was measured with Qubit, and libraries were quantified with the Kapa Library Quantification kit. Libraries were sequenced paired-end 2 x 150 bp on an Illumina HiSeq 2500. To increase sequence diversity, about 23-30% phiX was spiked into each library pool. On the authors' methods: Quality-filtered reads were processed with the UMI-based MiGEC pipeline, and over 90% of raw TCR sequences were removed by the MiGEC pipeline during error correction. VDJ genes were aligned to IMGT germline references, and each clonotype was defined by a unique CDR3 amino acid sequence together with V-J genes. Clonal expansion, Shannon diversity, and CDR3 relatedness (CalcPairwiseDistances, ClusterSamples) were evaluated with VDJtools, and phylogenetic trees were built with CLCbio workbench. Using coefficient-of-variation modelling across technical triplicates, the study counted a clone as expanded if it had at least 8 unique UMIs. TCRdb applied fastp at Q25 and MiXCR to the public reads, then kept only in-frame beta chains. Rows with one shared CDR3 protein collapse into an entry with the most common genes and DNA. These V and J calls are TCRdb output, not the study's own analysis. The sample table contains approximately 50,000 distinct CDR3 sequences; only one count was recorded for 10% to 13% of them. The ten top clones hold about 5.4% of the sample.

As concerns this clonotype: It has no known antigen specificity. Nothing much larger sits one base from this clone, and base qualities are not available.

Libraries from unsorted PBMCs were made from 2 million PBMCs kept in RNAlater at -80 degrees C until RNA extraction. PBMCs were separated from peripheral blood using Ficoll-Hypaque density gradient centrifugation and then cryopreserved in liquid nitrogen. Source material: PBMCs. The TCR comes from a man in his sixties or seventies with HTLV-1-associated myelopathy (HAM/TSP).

The DNA reads as follows: TGCAGTGCTAGAGATGGCAGTACACGACAAGAGACCCAGTACTTC. It translates as CSARDGSTRQETQYF. Recombination connected TRBV20-1 to TRBJ2-5; the D gene identity is not certain. The junction carries 13 bases between V and J, which are trimmed by 0 bases and 2 bases respectively. CDR1 and CDR2, looked up from the germline V gene (reference sequence), are DFQATT and SNEGSKA. From the cysteine up to the phenylalanine, the CDR3 has a length of 15 residues. The entry retains the CDR3 DNA only, 45 bases that are in frame from base 1.